One T cell receptor beta chain is described in this entry. As yet, its antigen is unknown. Using RNA transcripts as the source, TCR beta CDR3 regions were amplified. HTBI primers were the set used in a first-round RT-PCR of the TCR CDR3. TCRdb used MiXCR to reprocess the multiplex PCR reads, holding one entry per CDR3 protein. This table has 450,000 to 500,000 distinct CDR3 sequences, roughly 22% appearing once. This CDR3 contains 15 residues. Per the germline V gene, CDR1 is LNHNV and CDR2 is YYDKDF (reference sequence). V lost 4 bases and J lost 3; bases outside the gene matches: 3. Disease duration was under 3 months in the ophthalmopathy patients, who also had a Clinical Activity Score of at least 3 and a NOSPECS grade of at least 4. In making diagnoses, clinical symptoms, serum thyroxine and TRAb, thyroid ultrasound and orbital computed tomography were all used. The authors obtained PBMCs from 7.5 to 10 ml of fresh peripheral blood.

The data stem from a study of T cells in Graves' hyperthyroidism and ophthalmopathy. Overall study results and limits: A model of 13 V-J features distinguished ophthalmopathy from stable hyperthyroidism.

Sequenced: blood. The clonotype was recovered from a woman between 70 and 85 years old with Graves' ophthalmopathy. The gene calls are TRBV15 and TRBJ2-1; 10 positions match TRBD1. The CDR3 protein is CATSTDRGRYNEQFF. CDR3 DNA sequence: TGTGCCACCAGCACAGACAGGGGGCGCTACAATGAGCAGTTCTTC.